This T cell receptor (beta chain) was recovered during a study of shared clonotypes between healthy human individuals. Findings and limits, study-wide: Rarefaction showed sorted-subset sequencing was incomplete despite large depth. The study found lower generation probabilities in non-shared clonotypes than in those shared by all four donors.

Under the authors' procedure: Owing to the provision of junction-only sequences devoid of quality scores by immunoSEQ, filtering differed. Clones were sequenced by immunoSEQ multiplex PCR, and TCRdb holds only the in-frame ones, with some missing. The V and J calls and the clone size are those of that table, but D and trimming were determined from the DNA. The sample contains a few million clones, 93% of which appear only once. As for this clone: The antigen remains unidentified.

The donors were adults (healthy and HIV-negative) with no recent acute infections or vaccinations. The CDR3 is 14 residues long. The germline V gene has CDR1 MNHEY and CDR2 SVGAGI. V was pared by 11 bases and J by 8 bases, with 13 bases of the junction left unmatched. The gene calls are TRBV6-5 and TRBJ2-1, with TRBD2 matching over 9 bases. The TCR was taken from a man aged 18-30 years in good health. Some clones in this sample may be carry-over from other donors' samples. The sequencing sample was made of naive CD4+ T cells from PBMCs. Subset defined: CD45RA+ positively selected. CDR3 region: CAASRVAGDDEQFF. DNA for the CDR3: TGTGCCGCAAGTCGGGTAGCGGGAGACGATGAGCAGTTCTTC.